Shown below are 28 T cell receptor beta chains from a single sample sequenced in a study of blood T cell repertoires in COVID-19. Sequencing used immunoSEQ multiplex PCR; TCRdb keeps in-frame clones, though not all of them. The sample comprises 130,000 to 150,000 clones, around four fifths of which are singletons, and less than 7% rests with the top ten. Source material: PBMCs or T cells enriched from blood (not recorded which). These receptors were obtained from a woman in her 40s who had recovered from COVID-19.

The rearrangement joins TRBV9 to TRBJ2-1, with TRBD1 as a possible D gene (6 bases). Germline V CDR1 and CDR2: SGDLS, YYNGEE. Between the trimmed V and J ends, which lost 0 bases and 8 bases, there was a span of 12 bases. The CDR3 length is 14 residues. In DNA form, the CDR3 reads TGTGCCAGCAGCGTAGCAGGGGAACAAGATGAGCAGTTCTTC. Amino acid sequence: CASSVAGEQDEQFF. The full variable domain, in which reference TRBV9 and TRBJ2-1 provide the parts outside the CDR3, is DSGVTQTPKHLITATGQRVTLRCSPRSGDLSVYWYQQSLDQGLQFLIQYYNGEERAKGNILERFSAQQFPDLHSELNLSSLELGDSALYFCASSVAGEQDEQFFGPGTRLTVL.

This chain connects TRBV30 to TRBJ2-6, with D possibly being TRBD2 (5 bases). Trimming removed 2 bases at V and 0 bases at J, with 11 bases between. CDR1 and CDR2 (germline): GTSNPN, SVGIG (reference sequence). This CDR3 region has 16 residues. The CDR3 coding sequence is TGTGCCTGGAGTACCGAGAGGGTCTCTGGGGCCAACGTCCTGACTTTC. The encoded protein is CAWSTERVSGANVLTF. The complete variable domain, with remaining parts taken from reference TRBV30 and TRBJ2-6, reads SQTIHQWPATLVQPVGSPLSLECTVEGTSNPNLYWYRQAAGRGLQLLFYSVGIGQISSEVPQNLSASRPQDRQFILSSKKLLLSDSGFYLCAWSTERVSGANVLTFGAGSRLTVL.

The rearrangement joins TRBV5-6 to TRBJ2-1; 7 bases align to TRBD2. The CDR3 has 17 amino acids. Per the germline V gene, CDR1 is SGHDT and CDR2 is YYEEEE. The junction had 16 bases not matched to a gene; V was cut back by 2 bases and J by 8 bases. This CDR3 is CASSLLLSGAGGYEQFF. CDR3 nucleotides: TGTGCCAGCAGCTTATTGTTAAGCGGGGCGGGTGGCTATGAGCAGTTCTTC.

A remark on this clone: In the same sample, other DNA sequences code for this CDR3. The rearrangement links TRBV6-1 to TRBJ2-5, with 12 bases identical to TRBD2. CDR1 and CDR2 (germline): MNHNS, SASEGT. The CDR3 contains 15 residues. Trimming removed 2 bases from V and 4 bases from J; junction bases left unmatched: 2. The CDR3: CASSELAGGPETQYF. The CDR3 DNA is TGTGCCAGCAGTGAACTAGCGGGGGGGCCAGAGACCCAGTACTTC.

The chain has TRBV4-1 and TRBJ2-1; 10 bases fit TRBD2. Trimming cost V 1 base and J 7 bases; bases outside gene matches: 4. CDR1 and CDR2 from the germline V gene are MGHRA and YSYEKL. The CDR3 loop spans 15 amino acids. CDR3 coding DNA: TGCGCCAGCAGCCAAGCTAGCGGGGGCAGGAATGAGCAGTTCTTC. Its translation: CASSQASGGRNEQFF.

The chain is built from TRBV2 and TRBJ1-2; 7 positions match TRBD1. The germline V gene encodes CDR1 SNHLY and CDR2 FYNNEI. The V and J ends lost 3 bases and 2 bases, in that order; junction bases with no gene match: 6. There are 15 residues in the CDR3. CDR3: CASSEAGGGNYGYTF. The CDR3 region has the DNA TGTGCCAGCAGTGAGGCAGGGGGAGGCAACTATGGCTACACCTTC.

The chain joins TRBV28 to TRBJ1-3, with TRBD1 identical over 11 bases. CDR1 is MDHEN, CDR2 SYDVKM, per germline. V trimming: 7 bases; J trimming: 5 bases; junction bases outside the gene matches: 7. The CDR3 extends over 15 amino acids. The CDR3: CASKWGQGERNTIYF. The DNA for the CDR3 is TGTGCCAGCAAGTGGGGACAGGGGGAACGAAACACCATATATTTT.

The chain recombines TRBV5-1 with TRBJ1-3; D gene uncertain. The germline gives CDR1 SGHRS, CDR2 YFSETQ. The CDR3 runs 15 residues. V was cut by 0 bases and J by 0 bases, with 7 bases left in between. CDR3 protein: CASSLDGNSGNTIYF. In nucleotides, the CDR3 is TGCGCCAGCAGCTTGGACGGGAACTCTGGAAACACCATATATTTT.

The J gene is TRBJ2-3, the V gene TRBV30; 10 positions match TRBD2. Germline trimming cut 1 base from V and 13 bases from J; bases unmatched to any gene: 8. This CDR3 has 13 amino acids. Per germline, CDR1 GTSNPN and CDR2 SVGIG (reference sequence). The CDR3 nucleotides read TGTGCCTGGAGTGCAGCTAGCGGGGGCCCGGAGTATTTT. This translates into CAWSAASGGPEYF. Variable domain in full (rest from reference TRBV30 and TRBJ2-3): SQTIHQWPATLVQPVGSPLSLECTVEGTSNPNLYWYRQAAGRGLQLLFYSVGIGQISSEVPQNLSASRPQDRQFILSSKKLLLSDSGFYLCAWSAASGGPEYFGPGTRLTVL.

The chain recombines TRBV5-1 with TRBJ2-5, with TRBD1 matching over 7 bases. Per germline, CDR1 SGHRS and CDR2 YFSETQ. J lost 5 bases, V lost 2 bases, and 12 bases had no gene match. The CDR3 loop spans 16 amino acids. The CDR3 DNA is TGCGCCAGCAGCTTCATGAGGGGGCGAAGTTTGGAGACCCAGTACTTC. Its protein product is CASSFMRGRSLETQYF.

The V call is TRBV9, the J call TRBJ1-2; D gene unclear. The CDR3 is 15 residues long. Germline V lookup: CDR1 SGDLS, CDR2 YYNGEE. The V end was cut by 3 bases, the J end by 8 bases, with 20 bases between. The DNA for the CDR3 is TGTGCCAGCAGCGACAAACCAAGTAACGCTTTCGGCTACACCTTC. This gives the protein CASSDKPSNAFGYTF.

J is TRBJ2-2 and V is TRBV27; 9 nucleotides line up with TRBD1. The germline V gene has CDR1 MNHEY and CDR2 SMNVEV (reference sequence). Trimming removed 4 bases from V and 5 bases from J; junction bases left unmatched: 2. This CDR3 comprises 14 residues. CDR3 sequence: CASSWTGETGELFF. In nucleotides, the CDR3 is TGTGCCAGCAGTTGGACAGGGGAAACCGGGGAGCTGTTTTTT.

The chain uses TRBV5-5 and TRBJ2-5, with TRBD2 identical over 10 bases. Germline CDR1 is SGHKS and CDR2 is YYEKEE (reference sequence). With V trimmed by 1 base and J by 4 bases, 7 bases remained unmatched. The CDR3 length is 16 residues. CDR3 region: CASSLSPSGGGETQYF. CDR3 in DNA: TGTGCCAGCAGCTTGAGTCCTAGCGGGGGTGGAGAGACCCAGTACTTC.

The chain carries TRBV7-8 and TRBJ1-1; D call uncertain. Looked up from germline, CDR1 is SGHVS and CDR2 is FQNEAQ. This CDR3 is 13 amino acids long. The germline V and J ends were trimmed by 0 bases and 7 bases, with 9 bases remaining between them. The CDR3 sequence is CASSLAYGDEAFF. CDR3 bases: TGTGCCAGCAGCTTAGCCTACGGGGATGAAGCTTTCTTT.

This sequence joins TRBV5-1 and TRBJ2-1; 7 nucleotides align to TRBD1. Germline V gene data show CDR1 as SGHRS and CDR2 as YFSETQ. The CDR3 sequence is 14 residues long. The V segment lost 4 bases and the J segment 5 bases; nucleotides outside the gene matches: 6. CDR3 in DNA: TGCGCCAGCAGCCTGACAGGGTCCGACAATGAGCAGTTCTTC. The encoded protein is CASSLTGSDNEQFF. The full variable domain, completed using reference TRBV5-1 and TRBJ2-1, is KAGVTQTPRYLIKTRGQQVTLSCSPISGHRSVSWYQQTPGQGLQFLFEYFSETQRNKGNFPGRFSGRQFSNSRSEMNVSTLELGDSALYLCASSLTGSDNEQFFGPGTRLTVL.

The CDR3 DNA sequence: TGTGCCAGCAGTGAAGGTCTCCCCCCTGAAAAACTGTTTTTT. It codes for CASSEGLPPEKLFF. The chain combines TRBV6-1 with TRBJ1-4; D is ambiguous. Trimming cost V 1 base and J 7 bases, with 10 bases left between them. The CDR3 spans 14 residues. Germline V gene lookup returns CDR1 MNHNS and CDR2 SASEGT.

The V and J genes are TRBV28 and TRBJ2-5, with D perhaps TRBD1 (6 bases). This CDR3 is built from 13 residues. The V end was cut by 5 bases, the J end by 2 bases, with 9 bases between. Per germline, CDR1 MDHEN and CDR2 SYDVKM. CDR3 in amino acids: CASSDGQQETQYF. The CDR3 coding sequence is TGTGCCAGCAGTGACGGACAGCAAGAGACCCAGTACTTC.

The chain joins TRBV7-9 to TRBJ1-5; TRBD1 aligns across 7 bases. V trimming: 5 bases; J trimming: 4 bases; junction bases outside the gene matches: 8. This CDR3 has 15 amino acids. Germline lookup yields CDR1 SEHNR and CDR2 FQNEAQ (reference sequence). CDR3 residues: CASSREGAGNQPQHF. The CDR3 nucleotides are TGTGCCAGCAGCCGCGAGGGGGCTGGAAATCAGCCCCAGCATTTT.

The J gene is TRBJ2-1, the V gene TRBV7-9; D gene unclear. This CDR3 contains 13 residues. Germline CDR1 reads SEHNR; CDR2 reads FQNEAQ (reference sequence). V dropped 3 bases and J dropped 7 bases, with 10 bases sitting between them. The CDR3 is CASSLVERNEQFF. In DNA, the CDR3 is TGTGCCAGCAGCTTGGTTGAGAGGAATGAGCAGTTCTTC. Variable domain in full (rest from reference TRBV7-9 and TRBJ2-1): DTGVSQNPRHKITKRGQNVTFRCDPISEHNRLYWYRQTLGQGPEFLTYFQNEAQLEKSRLLSDRFSAERPKGSFSTLEIQRTEQGDSAMYLCASSLVERNEQFFGPGTRLTVL.

This clone has just one count. The chain couples TRBV18 to TRBJ2-7; 11 bases are a match to TRBD2. Germline CDR1 KGHSH, CDR2 LQKENI. The J segment lost 3 bases and the V segment lost 6 bases, leaving 7 bases of the junction unmatched. CDR3 length: 15 amino acids. CDR3 DNA sequence: TGTGCCAGCTCCCGGGGACTAGCGGAAAACTACGAGCAGTACTTC. It codes for CASSRGLAENYEQYF.

The chain combines TRBV4-1 with TRBJ2-3; TRBD1 is a possible D gene (5 bases). This CDR3 is built from 15 residues. Germline V lookup: CDR1 MGHRA, CDR2 YSYEKL. Between the trimmed V and J ends, which lost 1 base and 2 bases, there was a span of 10 bases. The CDR3 spells CASSQVSGITDTQYF. The CDR3 DNA sequence: TGCGCCAGCAGCCAAGTTTCAGGGATCACAGATACGCAGTATTTT.

V usage is TRBV7-9 and J usage is TRBJ2-1; TRBD2 aligns across 12 bases. Germline V gene data show CDR1 as SEHNR and CDR2 as FQNEAQ (reference sequence). V lost 5 bases and J lost 7; bases outside the gene matches: 9. The CDR3 length is 16 residues. The CDR3 bases are TGTGCCAGCAGCGCCGCGCTAGCGGGAGGGCCAAATGAGCAGTTCTTC. This translates into CASSAALAGGPNEQFF.

Notes on this clone: This sample also contains other DNA sequences that code for the same CDR3. The rearrangement links TRBV3-1 (or the pseudogene TRBV3-2) to TRBJ2-4; 8 nucleotides line up with TRBD2. The V gene's germline CDR1 is LGHDT and CDR2 YNNKEL (reference sequence). This CDR3 is 18 amino acids long. V lost 1 base and J lost 0; bases outside the gene matches: 8. In DNA, the CDR3 is TGTGCCAGCAGCCAAGTCTTGAGCGGGAGCGGAGCCAAAAACATTCAGTACTTC. Amino acids: CASSQVLSGSGAKNIQYF.

This clone has a handful of counts. This chain connects TRBV18 to TRBJ1-1; the D is unclear. This CDR3 is 13 amino acids long. V lost 6 bases, J lost 2 bases, and 10 bases lay in between. In germline, CDR1 is KGHSH, CDR2 LQKENI. The CDR3 region has the DNA TGTGCCAGCTCTCCGGACTTAAACACTGAAGCTTTCTTT. Translated, it gives CASSPDLNTEAFF.

V usage is TRBV10-2 and J usage is TRBJ1-6, with D uncertain. Germline V lookup: CDR1 WSHSY, CDR2 SAAADI. The V and J ends lost 3 bases and 1 base respectively, with 13 bases between them. The CDR3 consists of 17 residues. Here the CDR3 DNA reads TGCGCCAGCAGTGATTCGAACCCGGTTTCCTATAATTCACCCCTCCACTTT. The encoded protein is CASSDSNPVSYNSPLHF.

This clone has only a few counts. The J gene is TRBJ1-6, the V gene TRBV5-4; possibly TRBD1 for D (6 bases). Germline-derived CDR1 and CDR2 are SGHNT and YYREEE (reference sequence). The CDR3 has 15 residues. Trimming took 3 bases from V and 8 from J, leaving 15 bases between them. The CDR3: CASSSVTGWDSPLHF. In DNA form, the CDR3 reads TGTGCCAGCAGCTCGGTCACAGGGTGGGATTCACCCCTCCACTTT.

The genes are TRBV6-5 and TRBJ2-7; tentative D call: TRBD2 (6 bases). Germline-derived CDR1 and CDR2 are MNHEY and SVGAGI. The CDR3 is 11 amino acids. Trimming took off 6 bases at V and 3 bases at J, with 6 bases between the two ends. The CDR3 sequence: CASRGGYEQYF. As DNA, the CDR3 is TGTGCCAGCAGGGGAGGCTACGAGCAGTACTTC.

This chain uses TRBV5-1 with TRBJ2-5, with D possibly being TRBD2 (5 bases). The CDR3 extends over 13 amino acids. Deletions cut 4 bases from V and 1 base from J, with 8 bases between. Germline V gene lookup returns CDR1 SGHRS and CDR2 YFSETQ. Here the CDR3 reads CASSPSGQETQYF. The CDR3 coding sequence is TGCGCCAGCAGCCCCAGCGGCCAAGAGACCCAGTACTTC.